This T cell receptor (beta chain) was sequenced in a study of cytomegalovirus exposure and HLA in healthy donors. PCR primers comprised 60 Vbeta and 13 Jbeta primers. Per the study methods: An analysis performed later counted about 80 million unique TCR beta chains (roughly 11 million of them shared). Produced via immunoSEQ multiplex PCR; TCRdb's table is partial and in-frame only. That table furnishes V, J and clone size, whereas the DNA furnished D and trimming. The sample lists tens of thousands of clones, about 71% occurring once. Germline CDR1 SNHLY, CDR2 FYNNEI. V lost 6 bases and J 4 bases, leaving 15 bases between the germline ends. The CDR3 covers 14 residues.

Sequencing input: PBMCs. This sequence originates from a man aged 60 to 75 in good health and CMV-seronegative. The chain links TRBV2 to TRBJ1-2; D might be TRBD1 (6 bases). The CDR3: CASRRGGETYGYTF. The CDR3 DNA is TGTGCCAGCAGGAGGGGGGGGGAGACCTATGGCTACACCTTC.